A single sample gave rise to the 6 T cell receptor beta chains below, sequenced in a study of cytomegalovirus exposure and HLA in healthy donors. In the PCR, 60 Vbeta and 13 Jbeta primers were used. Clones were read by immunoSEQ multiplex PCR, and TCRdb kept only the in-frame ones, dropping some. Among about 67,000 clones listed, roughly 73% were seen once. The sample was PBMCs. The receptors shown here come from a man aged 35-49 years in good health and CMV-seronegative.

This chain connects TRBV7-2 to TRBJ1-1; D uncertain. Trimming took off 5 bases at V and 7 bases at J, with 20 bases between the two ends. CDR3 size: 15 residues. Germline-derived CDR1 and CDR2 are SGHTA and FQGNSA. This CDR3 reads CASSTLKPLGSEAFF. Written as DNA, the CDR3 is TGTGCCAGCAGCACCCTGAAGCCCCTCGGTAGTGAAGCTTTCTTT.

The chain links TRBV29-1 to TRBJ2-3; D is unresolved. The CDR3 loop spans 11 amino acids. V lost 7 bases, J lost 7 bases, and 12 bases lay in between. Per the germline V gene, CDR1 is SQVTM and CDR2 is ANQGSEA. CDR3 in DNA: TGCAGCGAGCGCCCGGTTTATACGCAGTATTTT. Translating it yields CSERPVYTQYF.

The CDR3: CASSLKLAGDETQYF. DNA of the CDR3: TGTGCCAGCAGCTTGAAGCTAGCGGGAGATGAGACCCAGTACTTC. V and J are TRBV5-4 and TRBJ2-5; TRBD2 aligns across 10 bases. Looked up from germline, CDR1 is SGHNT and CDR2 is YYREEE (reference sequence). The CDR3 has 15 amino acids. The V and J ends lost 1 base and 5 bases, in that order; junction bases with no gene match: 5.

V is TRBV7-8 and J is TRBJ1-5; D is unclear. Trimming removed 4 bases at V and 0 bases at J, with 10 bases between. CDR1 is SGHVS, CDR2 FQNEAQ, per germline. CDR3 length: 15 amino acids. The CDR3 nucleotides are TGTGCCAGCAGCTCACTCGGGAATAGCAATCAGCCCCAGCATTTT. This translates into CASSSLGNSNQPQHF.

V is TRBV28 and J is TRBJ2-7, with D perhaps TRBD2 (5 bases). V lost 5 bases and J lost 2, with 16 bases in between. The CDR3 covers 15 residues. Germline V gene sequence: CDR1 MDHEN, CDR2 SYDVKM. For the CDR3, the DNA is TGTGCCAGCAGTCTCCCACAGCGGCCACCCTACGAGCAGTACTTC. This encodes CASSLPQRPPYEQYF.

V usage is TRBV2 and J usage is TRBJ2-4; D is possibly TRBD2 (6 bases). Per germline, CDR1 SNHLY and CDR2 FYNNEI. This CDR3 is built from 15 residues. Trimming cost V 8 bases and J 9 bases, with 23 bases left between them. The CDR3 DNA reads TGTGCCAGCTCGGATAGAGGGGCCCCAGCGGGCATTCAGTACTTC. Amino acid sequence: CASSDRGAPAGIQYF.